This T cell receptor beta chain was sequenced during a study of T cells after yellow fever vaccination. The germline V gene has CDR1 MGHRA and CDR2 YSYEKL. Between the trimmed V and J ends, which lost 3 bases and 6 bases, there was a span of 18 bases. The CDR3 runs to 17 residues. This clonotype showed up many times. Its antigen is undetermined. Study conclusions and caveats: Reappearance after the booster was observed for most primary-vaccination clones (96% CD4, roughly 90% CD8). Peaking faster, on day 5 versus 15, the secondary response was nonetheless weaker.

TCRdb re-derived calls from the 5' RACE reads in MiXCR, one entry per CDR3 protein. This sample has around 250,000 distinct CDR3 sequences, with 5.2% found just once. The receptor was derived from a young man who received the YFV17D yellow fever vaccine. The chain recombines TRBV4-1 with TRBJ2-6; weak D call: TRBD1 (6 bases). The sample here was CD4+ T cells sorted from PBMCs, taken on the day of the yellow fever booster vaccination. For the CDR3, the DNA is TGCGCCAGCAGCCAGGTTGGAGAGGGGGAAACGGCCAACGTCCTGACTTTC. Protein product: CASSQVGEGETANVLTF.